This is a list of T cell receptor beta chains from one sample in a study of blood T cell repertoires in COVID-19. The data were produced by immunoSEQ multiplex PCR, yet TCRdb's version contains in-frame clones alone and is incomplete. The sample holds 110,000 or so clones, about 85% seen once. Sample: peripheral blood. All receptors derive from a woman in her sixties with COVID-19, enrolled during active disease. The CDR3 runs from the conserved cysteine through the conserved F or W. The order of the fields is D gene, J gene, clone size, V gene, CDR3 protein, CDR3 DNA. The D gene is left open where the match is weak. Size is stated for part of the rows, as once, few or many counts, or as a class when the clone is expanded.

D gene: TRBD1
J gene: TRBJ2-1
clone size: NA
V gene: TRBV18
CDR3 protein: CASSLEQGNEQFF
CDR3 DNA: TGTGCCAGCTCACTGGAACAGGGGAATGAGCAGTTCTTC

D gene: TRBD1
J gene: TRBJ1-2
clone size: few
V gene: TRBV19
CDR3 protein: CASSTPGDRALYGYTF
CDR3 DNA: TGTGCCAGTAGTACTCCCGGGGACAGGGCATTGTATGGCTACACCTTC

D gene: TRBD2
J gene: TRBJ2-5
clone size: NA
V gene: TRBV3-1/TRBV3-2
CDR3 protein: CASSPGLAGGPYEETQYF
CDR3 DNA: TGTGCCAGCAGCCCAGGACTAGCGGGGGGGCCGTATGAAGAGACCCAGTACTTC

D gene: NA
J gene: TRBJ2-1
clone size: NA
V gene: TRBV6-4
CDR3 protein: CASSSRVGFYEQFF
CDR3 DNA: TGTGCCAGCAGTAGCAGGGTCGGATTCTATGAGCAGTTCTTC

D gene: TRBD1
J gene: TRBJ1-4
clone size: NA
V gene: TRBV9
CDR3 protein: CASRDRVKATNEKLFF
CDR3 DNA: TGTGCCAGCCGAGACAGGGTGAAGGCAACTAATGAAAAACTGTTTTTT

D gene: NA
J gene: TRBJ1-3
clone size: once
V gene: TRBV18
CDR3 protein: CASSRSGTTGDTIYF
CDR3 DNA: TGTGCCAGCTCCCGATCGGGGACTACTGGGGACACCATATATTTT

D gene: NA
J gene: TRBJ1-1
clone size: NA
V gene: TRBV29-1
CDR3 protein: CSVVGGRRTEAFF
CDR3 DNA: TGCAGCGTTGTGGGGGGGAGAAGGACTGAAGCTTTCTTT

D gene: NA
J gene: TRBJ1-2
clone size: few
V gene: TRBV24-1
CDR3 protein: CATSDPNTGYTF
CDR3 DNA: TGTGCCACCAGCGATCCAAACACTGGCTACACCTTC

D gene: TRBD2
J gene: TRBJ2-2
clone size: NA
V gene: TRBV2
CDR3 protein: CASRRAGGPGTGELFF
CDR3 DNA: TGTGCCAGCAGGCGAGCGGGGGGGCCAGGCACCGGGGAGCTGTTTTTT

D gene: TRBD1
J gene: TRBJ2-7
clone size: once
V gene: TRBV9
CDR3 protein: CASSSGTGNIYEQYF
CDR3 DNA: TGTGCCAGCAGTTCCGGGACAGGGAACATTTACGAGCAGTACTTC

D gene: NA
J gene: TRBJ1-5
clone size: NA
V gene: TRBV3-1/TRBV3-2
CDR3 protein: CASSQLRRGHNQPQHF
CDR3 DNA: TGTGCCAGCAGCCAATTAAGGAGGGGCCACAATCAGCCCCAGCATTTT

D gene: TRBD2
J gene: TRBJ2-1
clone size: NA
V gene: TRBV9
CDR3 protein: CASSVGVAGVPNEQFF
CDR3 DNA: TGTGCCAGCAGCGTAGGGGTAGCGGGGGTACCGAATGAGCAGTTCTTC

D gene: TRBD1
J gene: TRBJ2-7
clone size: NA
V gene: TRBV4-2
CDR3 protein: CASSQDRAEQGKTYEQYF
CDR3 DNA: TGTGCCAGCAGCCAAGATCGTGCAGAACAGGGGAAAACGTACGAGCAGTACTTC

D gene: NA
J gene: TRBJ2-7
clone size: NA
V gene: TRBV5-1
CDR3 protein: CASSLESAVGEQYF
CDR3 DNA: TGCGCCAGCAGCTTGGAGTCGGCGGTCGGCGAGCAGTACTTC

D gene: TRBD1
J gene: TRBJ2-1
clone size: NA
V gene: TRBV7-3
CDR3 protein: CASSLGTGSEQFF
CDR3 DNA: TGTGCCAGCAGCCTAGGGACAGGATCCGAGCAGTTCTTC

D gene: TRBD1
J gene: TRBJ1-2
clone size: NA
V gene: TRBV3-1/TRBV3-2
CDR3 protein: CASSPGTGYGYTF
CDR3 DNA: TGTGCCAGCAGCCCTGGGACAGGGTATGGCTACACCTTC

D gene: TRBD1
J gene: TRBJ2-6
clone size: NA
V gene: TRBV4-3
CDR3 protein: CASSQEGGFLTF
CDR3 DNA: TGCGCCAGCAGCCAAGAAGGGGGCTTCCTGACTTTC

D gene: NA
J gene: TRBJ2-2
clone size: NA
V gene: TRBV18
CDR3 protein: CASSPGTRDTGELFF
CDR3 DNA: TGTGCCAGCTCACCCGGGACACGCGACACCGGGGAGCTGTTTTTT

D gene: NA
J gene: TRBJ1-5
clone size: NA
V gene: TRBV7-9
CDR3 protein: CASSLGRAGQPQHF
CDR3 DNA: TGTGCCAGCAGCTTAGGGAGGGCTGGTCAGCCCCAGCATTTT

D gene: TRBD1
J gene: TRBJ1-4
clone size: NA
V gene: TRBV3-1/TRBV3-2
CDR3 protein: CASSQGPGQGDEKLFF
CDR3 DNA: TGTGCCAGCAGCCAAGGCCCGGGACAGGGGGATGAAAAACTGTTTTTT

D gene: NA
J gene: TRBJ1-2
clone size: NA
V gene: TRBV30
CDR3 protein: CAWIVPCTF
CDR3 DNA: TGTGCCTGGATAGTGCCCTGCACCTTC

D gene: NA
J gene: TRBJ2-6
clone size: NA
V gene: TRBV19
CDR3 protein: CASTGGANSGANVLTF
CDR3 DNA: TGTGCCAGTACTGGCGGGGCTAACTCTGGGGCCAACGTCCTGACTTTC

D gene: TRBD1
J gene: TRBJ1-2
clone size: NA
V gene: TRBV10-3
CDR3 protein: CAISGPGQGYYGYTF
CDR3 DNA: TGTGCCATCAGTGGACCGGGACAGGGTTACTATGGCTACACCTTC

D gene: NA
J gene: TRBJ1-6
clone size: NA
V gene: TRBV12-3/TRBV12-4
CDR3 protein: CATGVNSPLHF
CDR3 DNA: TGTGCCACCGGGGTTAATTCACCCCTCCACTTT

D gene: NA
J gene: TRBJ2-3
clone size: NA
V gene: TRBV7-8
CDR3 protein: CASSLGSSGTDTQYF
CDR3 DNA: TGTGCCAGCAGCTTAGGGAGTAGCGGTACAGATACGCAGTATTTT

D gene: NA
J gene: TRBJ1-6
clone size: few
V gene: TRBV21-1
CDR3 protein: CASSKALETGCSPLHF
CDR3 DNA: TGTGCCAGCAGCAAAGCGCTGGAGACAGGGTGTTCACCCCTCCACTTT

D gene: TRBD2
J gene: TRBJ2-7
clone size: NA
V gene: TRBV11-2
CDR3 protein: CASSLELAGTYEQYF
CDR3 DNA: TGTGCCAGCAGCTTAGAACTAGCGGGGACCTACGAGCAGTACTTC

D gene: NA
J gene: TRBJ1-2
clone size: few
V gene: TRBV15
CDR3 protein: CATSPEPGSAYGYTF
CDR3 DNA: TGTGCCACCAGCCCTGAGCCAGGGTCAGCGTATGGCTACACCTTC

D gene: TRBD1
J gene: TRBJ2-7
clone size: NA
V gene: TRBV19
CDR3 protein: CASSVGTAYYEQYF
CDR3 DNA: TGTGCCAGTAGCGTGGGGACAGCCTACTACGAGCAGTACTTC

D gene: NA
J gene: TRBJ1-2
clone size: NA
V gene: TRBV10-3
CDR3 protein: CAISDSGRGYGYTF
CDR3 DNA: TGTGCCATCAGTGATTCAGGGCGCGGCTATGGCTACACCTTC

D gene: NA
J gene: TRBJ2-3
clone size: NA
V gene: TRBV19
CDR3 protein: CASSIQAGPDTQYF
CDR3 DNA: TGTGCCAGTAGTATACAGGCCGGCCCAGATACGCAGTATTTT

D gene: NA
J gene: TRBJ2-1
clone size: NA
V gene: TRBV13
CDR3 protein: CASSLAQMYYNEQFF
CDR3 DNA: TGTGCCAGCAGCTTAGCACAGATGTACTACAATGAGCAGTTCTTC